This T cell receptor beta chain was sequenced during a study of beta chain features in type 1 diabetes. Notes on the study in general: Researchers report that Type 1 diabetes patients had moderately but significantly shorter TCRB CDR3s across all four CD4+ subsets. The study found that naive, central memory and Treg TCRB repertoires appeared more similar in patients than in healthy donors.

This clone has just a few counts. Its antigen remains unidentified. This CDR3 contains 13 residues. Trimming removed 0 bases from V and 3 bases from J, with 6 bases in between. Looked up from germline, CDR1 is SGHRS and CDR2 is YFSETQ. cDNA synthesis used the whole RNA isolate, giving expressed TCRB sequences. Read counts averaged about 3.57 million for samples of naive, central memory and regulatory T cells. The repertoire was sequenced with immunoSEQ multiplex PCR; TCRdb's copy has only in-frame clones and lacks some. The table shows 900,000 or so clones, with roughly 15% occurring only once. The gene calls are TRBV5-1 and TRBJ2-5; no definite D call. Material: naive CD4+ T cells from blood. The sequence was collected from a woman under 30 in good health. CDR3 protein: CASSLVVEETQYF. Here the CDR3 DNA reads TGCGCCAGCAGCTTGGTAGTCGAAGAGACCCAGTACTTC.